Listed below are T cell receptor beta chains from one sample, sequenced in a study of tumor-infiltrating lymphocytes in primary liver carcinoma. TCRdb recomputed calls from the multiplex PCR reads with MiXCR, one row per CDR3 protein. This table holds around 330,000 distinct CDR3 sequences, approximately 54% found once. Sample: peripheral blood. The receptors originated from a woman aged 25 to 39 with primary liver carcinoma and hepatitis B virus infection. The CDR3 runs from the conserved cysteine through the conserved F or W. The D gene is left open where the match is weak. Size is omitted from some rows. Given values are once, few, many or a class for expanded clones.

clone_size cdr3_length j_call v_call d_call cdr3_aa cdr3_nt
- 15 TRBJ1-1 TRBV6-1 - CAGRARGRLNTEAFF TGTGCCGGTAGAGCGAGGGGCAGGCTGAACACTGAAGCTTTCTTT
once 14 TRBJ2-3 TRBV4-2 TRBD2 CANSRSGNTDMQYF TGTGCCAACAGCCGTAGCGGGAACACAGATATGCAGTATTTT
- 13 TRBJ1-5 TRBV6-5 - CASRSDPGLWLFF TGTGCCAGCAGGTCCGATCCGGGCCTCTGGTTGTTTTTT
few 10 TRBJ2-5 TRBV29-1 - CSATPTTQYF TGCAGTGCCACCCCCACGACCCAGTACTTC
many 17 TRBJ2-2 TRBV29-1 TRBD1 CSARVPGQGVGAGELFF TGCAGCGCCCGAGTCCCGGGACAGGGGGTGGGCGCCGGGGAGCTGTTTTTT
few 17 TRBJ2-7 TRBV4-2 TRBD2 CASSQELAGLSSYEQYF TGTGCCAGCAGCCAAGAACTAGCGGGACTAAGCTCCTACGAGCAGTACTTC
once 15 TRBJ2-1 TRBV4-3 TRBD2 CASSHKTSGTSEQFF TGCGCCAGCAGCCATAAGACTAGCGGGACAAGTGAGCAGTTCTTC
- 14 TRBJ2-7 TRBV7-9 - CASSLVGGADEQYF TGTGCCAGCAGCTTAGTCGGGGGCGCGGACGAGCAGTACTTC
few 12 TRBJ2-7 TRBV28 TRBD1 CASSGQGALSGF TGTGCCAGCAGTGGACAGGGAGCCCTTTCGGGCTTC
few 15 TRBJ2-1 TRBV5-5 TRBD2 CASSSGLAVAGEQFF TGTGCCAGCAGCTCCGGACTAGCGGTCGCGGGTGAGCAGTTCTTC
- 14 TRBJ2-7 TRBV11-3 - CVSSLDGPSYEQYF TGTGTCAGCAGTTTAGATGGACCCTCCTACGAGCAGTACTTC
- 13 TRBJ2-7 TRBV10-2 - CASSVGSFYEQYF TGCGCCAGCAGCGTCGGGAGTTTCTACGAGCAGTACTTC
- 13 TRBJ1-1 TRBV5-4 - CASSLQYDTEAFF TGTGCCAGCAGCCTTCAATACGACACTGAAGCTTTCTTT
- 14 TRBJ1-4 TRBV6-6 - CTSRETGRGEKLFF TGTACCAGCAGGGAGACAGGACGGGGTGAAAAACTGTTTTTT
few 15 TRBJ1-1 TRBV10-3 - CAISDPIRAGNEAFF TGTGCCATCAGTGACCCTATTCGGGCAGGGAATGAAGCTTTCTTT
- 14 TRBJ1-5 TRBV18 - CASSPNYSNQPQQF TGTGCCAGCTCACCCAATTATAGCAATCAGCCCCAGCAGTTT
- 12 TRBJ1-2 TRBV7-3 TRBD1 CASSLGQHGYTF TGTGCCAGCAGCCTGGGACAGCATGGCTACACCTTC
few 13 TRBJ2-5 TRBV5-6 TRBD2 CASRPTSEETQYF TGTGCCAGCAGACCCACTAGCGAAGAGACCCAGTACTTC
- 14 TRBJ2-7 TRBV6-2/TRBV6-3 TRBD1 CAGSYWDSRNELYF TGTGCCGGCAGTTACTGGGACAGCCGGAACGAGCTGTACTTC
few 19 TRBJ2-2 TRBV24-1 - CATSDGRTEVAVVTGELFF TGTGCCACCAGTGATGGCCGGACAGAGGTGGCGGTGGTCACCGGGGAGCTGTTTTTT